Listed below are T cell receptor beta chains from one sample, sequenced in a study of control samples from healthy donors and cancer patients. Clones were sequenced by immunoSEQ multiplex PCR, and TCRdb holds only the in-frame ones, with some missing. This table has fewer than 50,000 clones, roughly nine tenths appearing once. Sequenced material: PBMCs. These TCRs come from a man younger than 40 with colorectal cancer. Each CDR3 is given without its conserved first and last residue. Fields, in order: J gene, V gene, CDR3 length, CDR3 protein.

J: TRBJ2-4; V: TRBV6-2/TRBV6-3; length: 12; CDR3: ASSLDRAKNIQY
J: TRBJ2-1; V: TRBV3-1/TRBV3-2; length: 15; CDR3: ASSQAQVHLSYNEQF
J: TRBJ1-6; V: TRBV19; length: 14; CDR3: ASSIIRLRDNSPLH
J: TRBJ2-1; V: TRBV5-1; length: 12; CDR3: ASSHTGTSYEQF
J: TRBJ1-3; V: TRBV7-2; length: 13; CDR3: ASSLQGAIKNTIY
J: TRBJ2-7; V: TRBV7-2; length: 13; CDR3: ASSLVAGDSYEQY
J: TRBJ1-4; V: TRBV30; length: 9; CDR3: AWSVGEKLF
J: TRBJ2-7; V: TRBV19; length: 14; CDR3: ASSTSQTGRAYEQY
J: TRBJ2-2; V: TRBV7-8; length: 11; CDR3: ASSTRTTGELF
J: TRBJ2-1; V: TRBV19; length: 13; CDR3: ASSPKSGVHNEQF
J: TRBJ1-1; V: TRBV27; length: 16; CDR3: ASTAYRGGITLNTEAF
J: TRBJ1-5; V: TRBV6-5; length: 13; CDR3: ASSTLTVGEQPQH
J: TRBJ1-5; V: TRBV4-3; length: 13; CDR3: ASSQDWGSGQPQH
J: TRBJ1-1; V: TRBV3-1/TRBV3-2; length: 10; CDR3: ASSQDPGEAF
J: TRBJ2-3; V: TRBV3-1/TRBV3-2; length: 11; CDR3: ASSHRSTDTQY
J: TRBJ1-2; V: TRBV5-6; length: 10; CDR3: ASSFTGGGYT
J: TRBJ2-6; V: TRBV24-1; length: 18; CDR3: ATSSSTPRDRSSGANVLT
J: TRBJ2-1; V: TRBV9; length: 12; CDR3: ASSVAGEGNEQF
J: TRBJ1-2; V: TRBV5-4; length: 13; CDR3: ASSRPEQGNYGYT
J: TRBJ2-1; V: TRBV12-3/TRBV12-4; length: 11; CDR3: ASSLGTANEQF